This TCR beta chain was identified in a study of T cells in Graves' hyperthyroidism and ophthalmopathy. Study as a whole: The blood sample was taken at first diagnosis, before treatment began.

Authors of the study amplified TCR beta CDR3 regions from RNA transcripts. Researchers ran a first-round RT-PCR on the TCR CDR3 using the HTBI primer set. TCRdb redid the calling of the multiplex PCR reads with MiXCR, one entry per CDR3 protein. The sample carries around 600,000 distinct CDR3 sequences, 13% to 15% recorded once. V lost 10 bases and J lost 5; bases outside the gene matches: 7. The CDR3 runs to 13 residues. This clonotype came up many times. Sample: blood. The sequence came from a woman aged 18-29 years with Graves' ophthalmopathy. J is TRBJ1-3 and V is TRBV12-3 or TRBV12-4; 8 positions agree with TRBD1. This chain's CDR3 is CATRQGNRNTIYF. CDR3 DNA: TGTGCCACCAGACAGGGGAACCGAAACACCATATATTTT.